This T cell receptor beta chain emerged from a study of cytomegalovirus exposure and HLA in healthy donors. Study details: Samples from HLA-typed donors yielded about 85 million unique TCRs in an early data release. Membership in the Caucasian-associated ancestry cluster was found for approximately 85% of almost 400 genotyped donors.

The CDR3 is 15 residues long. CDR1 and CDR2 (germline): SEHNR, FQNEAQ (reference sequence). Trimming took off 4 bases at V and 8 bases at J, with 18 bases between the two ends. The PCR used 60 Vbeta and 13 Jbeta primers. Here immunoSEQ multiplex PCR was the method, and the copy in TCRdb shows in-frame clones only, minus some. The table lists about 210,000 clones, roughly 82% of them singletons, with approximately 6% in the top ten. General study results and limits: Researchers left out some V segments, among them TRBV6-2 and TRBV6-3, as indistinguishable.

As concerns this clone: Antigen unknown.

The chain uses TRBV7-9 and TRBJ2-1; weak D call: TRBD2 (5 bases). The origin of this receptor is a man in his forties in good health and CMV-seropositive. Sample: PBMCs. CDR3 in amino acids: CASSSTLRDWDEQFF. The DNA for the CDR3 is TGTGCCAGCAGCTCGACATTGAGGGATTGGGATGAGCAGTTCTTC.